Listed here are 18 T cell receptor beta chains from one sample, sequenced in a study of blood T cell repertoires in COVID-19. Libraries were prepared by immunoSEQ multiplex PCR; TCRdb keeps only in-frame clonotypes and omits some of them. The table records about 270,000 clones, about 82% of them present only once. The specimen sequenced was peripheral blood. The receptors derive from a woman older than 75 with COVID-19, enrolled during active disease.

The chain recombines TRBV19 with TRBJ2-2; D may be TRBD2 (6 bases). V lost 3 bases, J lost 8 bases, and 16 bases lay in between. This CDR3 region has 15 residues. Germline CDR1 and CDR2: LNHDA and SQIVND (reference sequence). The CDR3 reads CASSILGGSKGELFF. The CDR3, as DNA: TGTGCCAGTAGTATCTTGGGGGGAAGTAAGGGGGAGCTGTTTTTT.

J is TRBJ1-6 and V is TRBV30; no clear D gene. The germline V gene has CDR1 GTSNPN and CDR2 SVGIG (reference sequence). V was cut by 1 base and J by 3 bases, with 7 bases left in between. This CDR3 spans 14 amino acids. CDR3 in DNA: TGTGCCTGGAGTGGGGCAGACTATAATTCACCCCTCCACTTT. This gives the protein CAWSGADYNSPLHF.

With regard to this clone: An end of the junction does not agree with germline; a read error may underlie this. This chain links TRBV24-1 with TRBJ1-1; D is uncertain. The CDR3 runs 11 residues. Per the germline V gene, CDR1 is KGHDR and CDR2 is SFDVKD. The CDR3 DNA sequence: TGTGCCACCAGTGAGGGCAATTCCCATCACTTT. Encoded protein: CATSEGNSHHF.

The chain joins TRBV24-1 to TRBJ1-2; D not resolved. The germline V and J ends were trimmed by 7 bases and 6 bases, with 14 bases remaining between them. The CDR3 has 13 amino acids. CDR1 is KGHDR, CDR2 SFDVKD, per germline. CDR3 coding DNA: TGTGCCACCAGGTCCGGGAGTACCCATGGCTACACCTTC. Protein product: CATRSGSTHGYTF.

This chain joins TRBV27 and TRBJ1-2; no reliable D call. Germline V gives CDR1 MNHEY, CDR2 SMNVEV (reference sequence). The CDR3 length is 14 residues. V lost 3 bases, J lost 8 bases, and 16 bases lay in between. The CDR3 DNA sequence: TGTGCCAGCAGTTTTACTTGGGAGGTCGGAGGCTACACCTTC. This gives the protein CASSFTWEVGGYTF.

The rearrangement joins TRBV6-5 to TRBJ2-2; the D is unclear. Trimming took 6 bases from V and 0 from J, leaving 8 bases between them. The CDR3 length is 14 residues. Per germline, CDR1 MNHEY and CDR2 SVGAGI. Here the CDR3 reads CASRPQANTGELFF. CDR3 nucleotides: TGTGCCAGCAGGCCCCAGGCGAACACCGGGGAGCTGTTTTTT.

The genes are TRBV6-1 and TRBJ2-1, with 8 bases aligning to TRBD1. The V and J ends lost 3 bases and 4 bases, in that order; junction bases with no gene match: 5. Germline lookup yields CDR1 MNHNS and CDR2 SASEGT. CDR3 length equals 15 residues. CDR3 sequence: CASSETTGGYNEQFF. Written as DNA, the CDR3 is TGTGCCAGCAGTGAGACAACAGGGGGATACAATGAGCAGTTCTTC.

The chain is built from TRBV28 and TRBJ2-7, with D perhaps TRBD1 (6 bases). The germline V and J ends were trimmed by 6 bases and 2 bases, with 14 bases remaining between them. CDR3 size: 14 residues. Germline lookup yields CDR1 MDHEN and CDR2 SYDVKM. The CDR3 region is CASSLTGPTYEQYF. The CDR3 region has the DNA TGTGCCAGCAGCCTTACAGGGCCGACCTACGAGCAGTACTTC.

The chain couples TRBV6-2 or TRBV6-3 to TRBJ1-2; no firm D call. V was shortened by 1 base and J by 3 bases, with 6 bases between the two germline ends. There are 13 residues in the CDR3. The germline V gene has CDR1 MNHEY and CDR2 SVGEGT. DNA for the CDR3: TGTGCCAGCAGTTACTTACCGGACTATGGCTACACCTTC. It codes for CASSYLPDYGYTF.

The CDR3 DNA follows: TGTGCCAGCAGCTTAGCGAGTTCTAGACAGGGAGGCTACGAGCAGTACTTC. This sequence encodes CASSLASSRQGGYEQYF. This chain connects TRBV7-8 to TRBJ2-7, with TRBD1 as a possible D gene (7 bases). This CDR3 is built from 17 residues. V shed 0 bases and J shed 3 bases, with 18 bases lying between them. CDR1 is SGHVS and CDR2 is FQNEAQ in the germline V gene. The full variable domain, in which reference TRBV7-8 and TRBJ2-7 provide the parts outside the CDR3, is GAGVSQSPRYKVAKRGQDVALRCDPISGHVSLFWYQQALGQGPEFLTYFQNEAQLDKSGLPSDRFFAERPEGSVSTLKIQRTQQEDSAVYLCASSLASSRQGGYEQYFGPGTRLTVT.

The J gene is TRBJ1-4, the V gene TRBV29-1; the match to TRBD1 covers 9 bases. The CDR3 is 13 amino acids. CDR1 SQVTM and CDR2 ANQGSEA come from the germline V gene. V lost 3 bases, J lost 4 bases, and 0 bases stayed unmatched. CDR3: CSVEGQGNEKLFF. CDR3 in DNA: TGCAGCGTTGAGGGACAGGGTAATGAAAAACTGTTTTTT.

This clone appeared many times. The V gene is TRBV28, the J gene TRBJ2-3, with TRBD1 matching 10 bases. Trimming cost V 4 bases and J 3 bases; bases outside gene matches: 10. This CDR3 comprises 17 residues. Germline CDR1 and CDR2: MDHEN and SYDVKM. CDR3 loop: CASSSPGQGTGTDTQYF. The CDR3 DNA sequence: TGTGCCAGCAGTTCACCGGGACAGGGGACGGGTACAGATACGCAGTATTTT.

This clone was found once. The V gene is TRBV5-1, the J gene TRBJ2-1; D call uncertain. V gave up 1 base and J gave up 6 bases, with 14 bases separating them. Germline-derived CDR1 and CDR2 are SGHRS and YFSETQ. CDR3 length: 15 residues. The CDR3 DNA is TGCGCCAGCAGCTTGTACCCGGGTCCGGCCAATGAGCAGTTCTTC. Translation gives CASSLYPGPANEQFF.

The J gene is TRBJ2-2, the V gene TRBV5-1, with 7 bases that match TRBD2. Germline CDR1 SGHRS, CDR2 YFSETQ. Trimming cost V 2 bases and J 0 bases; bases outside gene matches: 7. The CDR3 totals 17 residues. Here the CDR3 DNA reads TGCGCCAGCAGCTTTATGACTCTAGCGGCGAACACCGGGGAGCTGTTTTTT. Residues: CASSFMTLAANTGELFF.

This clone was observed a handful of times. The genes are TRBV28 and TRBJ1-2, with a tentative D call TRBD1 (5 bases). V lost 6 bases to trimming and J lost 7 bases, with 18 bases between them. CDR3 length: 14 residues. Germline CDR1 and CDR2: MDHEN and SYDVKM. The CDR3 bases are TGTGCCAGCAGACTACGGACGTTCCAGGGTGGCTACACCTTC. This gives the protein CASRLRTFQGGYTF.

The rearrangement joins TRBV28 to TRBJ2-7; 7 bases are shared with TRBD1. The CDR3 contains 16 residues. In germline, CDR1 is MDHEN, CDR2 SYDVKM. The V and J ends lost 7 bases and 1 base, in that order; junction bases with no gene match: 13. In DNA, the CDR3 is TGTGCCAGCACCCATTCGAGGGGGCCTTTATCCTACGAGCAGTACGTC. Protein: CASTHSRGPLSYEQYV.

This rearrangement joins TRBV2 to TRBJ2-7; maybe TRBD2 (5 bases). Trimming removed 8 bases from V and 0 bases from J, with 11 bases in between. Germline values: CDR1 SNHLY, CDR2 FYNNEI. The CDR3 contains 13 residues. CDR3 DNA: TGTGCCAGCTGCCGGACTTTCTCCTACGAGCAGTACGTC. Translating it yields CASCRTFSYEQYV.

This clone is a singleton in its sample. J is TRBJ1-2 and V is TRBV5-4; 8 bases map to TRBD1. The CDR3 length is 14 residues. Unmatched junction bases numbered 6, after V lost 1 base and J lost 7 bases. Germline-derived CDR1 and CDR2 are SGHNT and YYREEE (reference sequence). CDR3 region: CASSLQDRVTGYTF. The CDR3 DNA reads TGTGCCAGCAGCTTGCAGGACAGGGTTACTGGCTACACCTTC.